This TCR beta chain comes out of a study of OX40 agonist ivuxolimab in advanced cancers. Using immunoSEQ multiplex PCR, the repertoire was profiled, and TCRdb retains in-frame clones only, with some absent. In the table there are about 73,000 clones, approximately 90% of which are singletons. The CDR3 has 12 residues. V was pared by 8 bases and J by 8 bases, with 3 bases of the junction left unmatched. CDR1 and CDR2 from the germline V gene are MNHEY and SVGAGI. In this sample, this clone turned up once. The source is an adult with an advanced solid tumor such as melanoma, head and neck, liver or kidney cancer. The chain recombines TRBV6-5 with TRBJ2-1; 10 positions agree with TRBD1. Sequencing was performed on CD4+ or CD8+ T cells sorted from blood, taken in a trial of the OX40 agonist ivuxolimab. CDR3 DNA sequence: TGTGCCAGCTGGACAGGGGGGGATGAGCAGTTCTTC. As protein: CASWTGGDEQFF.